Below are 15 T cell receptor beta chains sequenced from a single sample in a study of OX40 agonist ivuxolimab in advanced cancers. Using immunoSEQ multiplex PCR, the repertoire was profiled, and TCRdb retains in-frame clones only, with some absent. The sample has 41,000 or so clones, approximately 87% seen once; the top ten hold under 4%. The sequenced sample was CD4+ or CD8+ T cells sorted from blood, obtained in a trial of the OX40 agonist ivuxolimab. These TCRs come from an adult with an advanced solid tumor such as melanoma, head and neck, liver or kidney cancer.

This sequence joins TRBV5-6 and TRBJ1-6, with D perhaps TRBD1 (5 bases). This CDR3 has 15 residues. Germline V gives CDR1 SGHDT, CDR2 YYEEEE. V was shortened by 3 bases and J by 5 bases, with 12 bases between the two germline ends. CDR3 amino acids: CASSYGHLDNSPLHF. DNA of the CDR3: TGTGCCAGCAGCTACGGACATCTCGATAATTCACCCCTCCACTTT.

The chain employs TRBV11-3 and TRBJ1-2, with D uncertain. CDR3 size: 13 residues. CDR1 and CDR2 from the germline V gene are SGHNT and YENEEA. Deletions cut 4 bases from V and 4 bases from J, with 10 bases between. The CDR3 here is CASSSRDIYGYTF. The CDR3 DNA follows: TGTGCCAGCAGCTCGCGGGATATCTATGGCTACACCTTC.

This rearrangement joins TRBV6-5 to TRBJ2-7, with TRBD2 matching over 7 bases. The germline V gene has CDR1 MNHEY and CDR2 SVGAGI. Trimming took 6 bases from V and 0 from J; bases not matched to a gene: 8. This CDR3 is built from 15 residues. The CDR3: CASRLYSGPSYEQYF. The CDR3 DNA is TGTGCCAGCAGGTTATATAGCGGGCCCTCCTACGAGCAGTACTTC.

The chain links TRBV6-1 to TRBJ1-4; D remains unclear. The germline V gene encodes CDR1 MNHNS and CDR2 SASEGT. Trimming took off 2 bases at V and 8 bases at J, with 24 bases between the two ends. CDR3 length: 18 residues. CDR3 sequence: CASSETTYFITAREKLFF. The CDR3, as DNA: TGTGCCAGCAGTGAAACGACTTATTTTATTACGGCCCGAGAAAAACTGTTTTTT.

The chain is built from TRBV7-2 and TRBJ2-3; D possibly corresponds to TRBD1 (6 bases). CDR1 is SGHTA and CDR2 is FQGNSA in the germline V gene. The V end lost 2 bases, the J end lost 0 bases, and 9 bases lay between the germline ends. The length of the CDR3 is 15 residues. The CDR3 region is CASSLRDISTDTQYF. CDR3 nucleotide sequence: TGTGCCAGCAGCTTACGGGACATTAGCACAGATACGCAGTATTTT.

This clone was observed once. The J gene is TRBJ2-7, the V gene TRBV2; no definite D call. The CDR3 length is 16 residues. V was cut by 5 bases and J by 2 bases, with 19 bases left in between. The V gene's germline CDR1 is SNHLY and CDR2 FYNNEI. In DNA form, the CDR3 reads TGTGCCAGCAGTCAGAGGTCCGGAGTCAAACCCTACGAGCAGTACTTC. It encodes CASSQRSGVKPYEQYF.

The rearrangement joins TRBV6-5 to TRBJ2-5; 8 positions match TRBD2. CDR3 length equals 15 residues. The V segment lost 8 bases and the J segment 4 bases; nucleotides outside the gene matches: 12. Germline V lookup: CDR1 MNHEY, CDR2 SVGAGI. The CDR3: CASCLTAGAPETQYF. CDR3 nucleotide sequence: TGTGCCAGCTGTCTAACAGCGGGAGCCCCAGAGACCCAGTACTTC.

This chain connects TRBV7-9 to TRBJ2-5; no reliable D call. The germline V gene encodes CDR1 SEHNR and CDR2 FQNEAQ (reference sequence). The CDR3 has 14 amino acids. Trimming cost V 5 bases and J 1 base, with 11 bases left between them. The CDR3 loop is CASSRDGAQETQYF. CDR3 in DNA: TGTGCCAGCAGCCGAGACGGCGCCCAAGAGACCCAGTACTTC.

This chain joins TRBV6-6 and TRBJ1-5, with D possibly TRBD1 on 5 matching bases. The germline V gene encodes CDR1 MNHNY and CDR2 SVGAGI (reference sequence). V gave up 2 bases and J gave up 7 bases, with 15 bases separating them. The length of the CDR3 is 15 residues. The CDR3 nucleotides are TGTGCCAGCAGTTACGGTGGCGGTTCAGGGCAGCCCCAGCATTTT. Translation gives CASSYGGGSGQPQHF.

V is TRBV7-2 and J is TRBJ1-1, with D possibly being TRBD1 (5 bases). This CDR3 has 16 residues. Germline V CDR1 and CDR2: SGHTA, FQGNSA. Trimming pared 4 bases from V and 4 bases from J, leaving 19 bases between. The DNA of the CDR3 is TGTGCCAGCAGCTCCCTTTACCGGGGCCCGGGCACTGAAGCTTTCTTT. It specifies CASSSLYRGPGTEAFF.

The gene calls are TRBV28 and TRBJ1-2, with D tentatively TRBD1 (6 bases). Between the trimmed V and J ends, which lost 4 bases and 4 bases, there was a span of 13 bases. The CDR3 has 14 residues. Looked up from germline, CDR1 is MDHEN and CDR2 is SYDVKM. The CDR3 spells CASSYNTGSYGYTF. In DNA, the CDR3 is TGTGCCAGCAGTTATAATACAGGGTCCTATGGCTACACCTTC.

CDR3 in DNA: TGTGCCAGCAGTCCGGGACAGGGGGCGTACAATGAGCAGTTCTTC. This gives the protein CASSPGQGAYNEQFF. This sequence joins TRBV28 and TRBJ2-1; 12 nucleotides line up with TRBD1. The germline CDR1 and CDR2 sequences are MDHEN and SYDVKM. CDR3 size: 15 residues. Trimming at V came to 5 bases and at J to 4 bases, leaving 3 bases not matched to a gene.

V and J are TRBV10-3 and TRBJ1-2; 7 bases line up with TRBD1. The CDR3 totals 15 residues. V lost 5 bases and J lost 8; bases outside the gene matches: 14. From germline, CDR1 is ENHRY and CDR2 SYGVKD. This chain's CDR3 is CAISPGGARLWGYTF. CDR3 DNA: TGTGCCATCAGTCCAGGGGGGGCCCGGTTGTGGGGCTACACCTTC.

V usage is TRBV7-9 and J usage is TRBJ2-6; D gene unclear. This CDR3 is 15 amino acids long. Germline V gene lookup returns CDR1 SEHNR and CDR2 FQNEAQ (reference sequence). Trimming removed 2 bases at V and 5 bases at J, with 10 bases between. CDR3 sequence: CASSLSGGRANVLTF. The DNA of the CDR3 is TGTGCCAGCAGCTTATCGGGTGGCAGGGCCAACGTCCTGACTTTC.

This sequence joins TRBV30 and TRBJ1-6; weak D call: TRBD1 (6 bases). Looked up from germline, CDR1 is GTSNPN and CDR2 is SVGIG (reference sequence). V lost 7 bases, J lost 7 bases, and 14 bases lay in between. The CDR3 consists of 13 residues. CDR3 DNA: TGTGCCTCGGCGGGGACAAGGAATTCACCCCTCCACTTT. Its translation is CASAGTRNSPLHF.